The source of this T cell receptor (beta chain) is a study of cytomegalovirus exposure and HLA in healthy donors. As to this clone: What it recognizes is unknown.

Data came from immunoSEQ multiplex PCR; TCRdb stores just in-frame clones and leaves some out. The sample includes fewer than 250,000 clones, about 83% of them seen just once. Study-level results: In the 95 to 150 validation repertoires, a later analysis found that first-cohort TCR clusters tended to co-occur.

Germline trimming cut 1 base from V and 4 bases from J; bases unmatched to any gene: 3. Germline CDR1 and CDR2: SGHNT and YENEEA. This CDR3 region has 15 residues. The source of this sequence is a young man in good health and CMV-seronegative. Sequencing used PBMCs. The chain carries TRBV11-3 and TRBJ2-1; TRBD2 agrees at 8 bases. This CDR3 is CASSLAGGPYNEQFF. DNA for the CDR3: TGTGCCAGCAGCTTAGCGGGGGGGCCATACAATGAGCAGTTCTTC.